The 21 T cell receptor beta chains below all came from one sample that was sequenced in a study of OX40 agonist ivuxolimab in advanced cancers. Only in-frame clones appear in the TCRdb table, and some are missing; sequencing was by immunoSEQ multiplex PCR. The sample has about 83,000 clones; about 85% are singletons. This material consisted of CD4+ or CD8+ T cells sorted from blood, taken in a trial of the OX40 agonist ivuxolimab. The receptors were sampled from an adult with an advanced solid tumor such as melanoma, head and neck, liver or kidney cancer.

The table lists this clone with a count of one. The CDR3 loop reads CASSPLDRAYEQYF. The DNA for the CDR3 is TGTGCCAGCAGCCCTCTGGACCGAGCCTACGAGCAGTACTTC. The chain carries TRBV7-9 and TRBJ2-7; D remains ambiguous. CDR1 and CDR2 (germline): SEHNR, FQNEAQ (reference sequence). The CDR3 runs to 14 residues. Between the trimmed V and J ends, which lost 5 bases and 2 bases, there was a span of 13 bases. The full variable domain, with the rest looked up from reference TRBV7-9 and TRBJ2-7, is DTGVSQNPRHKITKRGQNVTFRCDPISEHNRLYWYRQTLGQGPEFLTYFQNEAQLEKSRLLSDRFSAERPKGSFSTLEIQRTEQGDSAMYLCASSPLDRAYEQYFGPGTRLTVT.

V gene TRBV28 combines with J gene TRBJ2-7; D may be TRBD1 (6 bases). Per germline, CDR1 MDHEN and CDR2 SYDVKM. The V end lost 7 bases, the J end lost 5 bases, and 12 bases lay between the germline ends. The length of the CDR3 is 12 residues. CDR3 bases: TGTGCCAGCACCCCGGACAGCCACGAGCAGTACTTC. Translating it yields CASTPDSHEQYF.

The chain joins TRBV7-9 to TRBJ1-2; weak D call: TRBD1 (5 bases). V lost 0 bases and J lost 0, with 14 bases in between. This CDR3 has 17 amino acids. CDR1 SEHNR and CDR2 FQNEAQ come from the germline V gene (reference sequence). The CDR3 bases are TGTGCCAGCAGCTTAGCGGGGCCTCGTGACGCTAACTATGGCTACACCTTC. This codes for CASSLAGPRDANYGYTF.

The chain couples TRBV19 to TRBJ2-1; 10 nucleotides align to TRBD2. The trim removed 3 bases at V and 12 bases at J, leaving 14 bases unmatched. CDR3 length equals 16 residues. Germline CDR1 and CDR2: LNHDA and SQIVND (reference sequence). CDR3 protein: CASSILLAGATVGQFF. For the CDR3, the DNA is TGTGCCAGTAGTATCCTTCTAGCGGGGGCCACAGTCGGGCAGTTCTTC. Looking up the rest from reference TRBV19 and TRBJ2-1 gives the full variable domain: DGGITQSPKYLFRKEGQNVTLSCEQNLNHDAMYWYRQDPGQGLRLIYYSQIVNDFQKGDIAEGYSVSREKKESFPLTVTSAQKNPTAFYLCASSILLAGATVGQFFGPGTRLTVL.

The chain links TRBV7-9 to TRBJ2-7; TRBD1 might be the D (5 bases). CDR1 is SEHNR, CDR2 FQNEAQ, per germline (reference sequence). The V end was cut by 2 bases, the J end by 6 bases, with 11 bases between. The CDR3 runs 13 residues. In DNA form, the CDR3 reads TGTGCCAGCAGCTTACAGGGTTTGGGCGAGCAGTACTTC. This translates into CASSLQGLGEQYF. The full variable domain, with the rest looked up from reference TRBV7-9 and TRBJ2-7, is DTGVSQNPRHKITKRGQNVTFRCDPISEHNRLYWYRQTLGQGPEFLTYFQNEAQLEKSRLLSDRFSAERPKGSFSTLEIQRTEQGDSAMYLCASSLQGLGEQYFGPGTRLTVT.

This clone was counted a few times. This sequence joins TRBV7-2 and TRBJ1-2, with D uncertain. CDR3 length: 13 residues. Germline-derived CDR1 and CDR2 are SGHTA and FQGNSA. The V end lost 5 bases, the J end lost 5 bases, and 12 bases lay between the germline ends. The CDR3 coding sequence is TGTGCCAGCAGCCCCCGGGCTAGGTATGGCTACACCTTC. Residues: CASSPRARYGYTF. Supplemented by reference TRBV7-2 and TRBJ1-2, the full variable domain reads GAGVSQSPSNKVTEKGKDVELRCDPISGHTALYWYRQSLGQGLEFLIYFQGNSAPDKSGLPSDRFSAERTGGSVSTLTIQRTQQEDSAVYLCASSPRARYGYTFGSGTRLTVV.

The chain uses TRBV27 and TRBJ2-3; 9 bases align to TRBD2. CDR3 length equals 15 residues. With V trimmed by 3 bases and J by 6 bases, 7 bases remained unmatched. Per germline, CDR1 MNHEY and CDR2 SMNVEV (reference sequence). The CDR3, as DNA: TGTGCCAGCAGTTTCGGCGGGGGGGCCCCCGATACGCAGTATTTT. It specifies CASSFGGGAPDTQYF.

This chain connects TRBV7-3 to TRBJ2-3, with D perhaps being TRBD1 or TRBD2 (6 bases each). V lost 5 bases, J lost 5 bases, and 14 bases lay in between. The CDR3 is made up of 14 amino acids. Germline V CDR1 and CDR2: SGHTA, FQGTGA. CDR3 sequence (DNA): TGTGCCAGCAGCCCCTCGGGGGCGGGAGATACGCAGTATTTT. This encodes CASSPSGAGDTQYF.

The V and J genes are TRBV18 and TRBJ2-1, with D possibly being TRBD1 (5 bases). With 2 bases removed from V and 6 bases from J, the gap between germline ends came to 17 bases. The CDR3 consists of 16 residues. Germline CDR1 KGHSH, CDR2 LQKENI. The CDR3 sequence: CASSPRGLVGSNEQFF. Here the CDR3 DNA reads TGTGCCAGCTCACCAAGGGGTCTAGTTGGTAGCAATGAGCAGTTCTTC.

The genes are TRBV7-2 and TRBJ2-7, with TRBD1 identical over 9 bases. Losses at the gene ends were 1 base for V and 4 bases for J; bases not matched to a gene: 5. Germline V gene data show CDR1 as SGHTA and CDR2 as FQGNSA. The CDR3 is made up of 15 amino acids. CDR3 region: CASSLGGQGMYEQYF. The CDR3 coding sequence is TGTGCCAGCAGCTTAGGGGGACAGGGTATGTACGAGCAGTACTTC.

The chain carries TRBV13 and TRBJ2-7; perhaps D is TRBD1 or TRBD2 (5 bases each). The V end was cut by 3 bases, the J end by 7 bases, with 13 bases between. The germline CDR1 and CDR2 sequences are PRHDT and FYEKMQ (reference sequence). The CDR3 is 13 residues long. The chain's CDR3 is CASSFRDRGEQYF. In nucleotides, the CDR3 is TGTGCCAGCAGCTTCCGGGACCGTGGGGAGCAGTACTTC.

This clone showed up just a few times. V usage is TRBV7-2 and J usage is TRBJ2-7; unclear D gene. Per the germline V gene, CDR1 is SGHTA and CDR2 is FQGNSA. This CDR3 has 15 amino acids. The V and J ends lost 1 base and 3 bases respectively, with 13 bases between them. CDR3 coding DNA: TGTGCCAGCAGCTTAGGGGGTGGGCTAGGCTACGAGCAGTACTTC. Protein sequence: CASSLGGGLGYEQYF.

V gene TRBV6-5 combines with J gene TRBJ2-7, with no clear D. This CDR3 has 13 amino acids. Germline V CDR1 and CDR2: MNHEY, SVGAGI. Deletions cut 5 bases from V and 5 bases from J, with 13 bases between. CDR3 amino acids: CASSDHPRNEQYF. In DNA form, the CDR3 reads TGTGCCAGCAGTGATCACCCTCGAAACGAGCAGTACTTC.

The sample holds one count of this clone. The genes are TRBV19 and TRBJ2-7; 9 bases fit TRBD1. This CDR3 is 14 amino acids long. V trimming: 7 bases; J trimming: 1 base; junction bases outside the gene matches: 5. The germline CDR1 and CDR2 sequences are LNHDA and SQIVND (reference sequence). CDR3 loop: CASKGTGPSYEQYF. In DNA, the CDR3 is TGTGCCAGTAAAGGGACAGGGCCTTCCTACGAGCAGTACTTC.

The chain links TRBV6-5 to TRBJ2-7; D is uncertain. The CDR3 covers 15 residues. Germline CDR1 reads MNHEY; CDR2 reads SVGAGI. With 0 bases removed from V and 3 bases from J, the gap between germline ends came to 12 bases. CDR3: CASSYSRNGDYEQYF. The CDR3 DNA is TGTGCCAGCAGTTACTCCCGCAACGGAGACTACGAGCAGTACTTC.

This chain uses TRBV5-5 with TRBJ1-1; D uncertain. Deletions cut 0 bases from V and 2 bases from J, with 8 bases between. This CDR3 is 14 amino acids long. Germline CDR1 SGHKS, CDR2 YYEKEE (reference sequence). CDR3: CASSLVAANTEAFF. The CDR3 nucleotides read TGTGCCAGCAGCTTGGTAGCAGCAAACACTGAAGCTTTCTTT.

CDR3 region: CAWRPGVARSPLHF. The CDR3, as DNA: TGTGCCTGGAGGCCAGGGGTAGCGAGATCACCCCTCCACTTT. The V call is TRBV30, the J call TRBJ1-6; D might be TRBD1 (6 bases). Germline V gene data show CDR1 as GTSNPN and CDR2 as SVGIG (reference sequence). This CDR3 has 14 residues. Between the trimmed V and J ends, which lost 3 bases and 10 bases, there was a span of 16 bases.

The rearrangement links TRBV7-3 to TRBJ2-1; D is ambiguous. Per germline, CDR1 SGHTA and CDR2 FQGTGA. This CDR3 comprises 12 residues. V was cut by 1 base and J by 9 bases, with 7 bases left in between. CDR3 DNA: TGTGCCAGCAGCTTAAGGGGTGGTGAGCAGTTCTTC. Residues: CASSLRGGEQFF.

The genes are TRBV9 and TRBJ2-2, with TRBD2 identical over 8 bases. V trimming: 4 bases; J trimming: 1 base; junction bases outside the gene matches: 6. Germline-derived CDR1 and CDR2 are SGDLS and YYNGEE. The length of the CDR3 is 16 residues. CDR3 sequence (DNA): TGTGCCAGCAGCATTAGCGGGGACGTGAACACCGGGGAGCTGTTTTTT. Protein: CASSISGDVNTGELFF. Full variable domain (remainder filled in from reference TRBV9 and TRBJ2-2): DSGVTQTPKHLITATGQRVTLRCSPRSGDLSVYWYQQSLDQGLQFLIQYYNGEERAKGNILERFSAQQFPDLHSELNLSSLELGDSALYFCASSISGDVNTGELFFGEGSRLTVL.

The chain combines TRBV6-1 with TRBJ1-2; 7 nucleotides match TRBD1. Germline V gene data show CDR1 as MNHNS and CDR2 as SASEGT. This CDR3 has 15 amino acids. After removal of 4 bases from V and 4 bases from J, the junction contained 9 bases not matched to a gene. The CDR3 loop is CASSVTGTDGYGYTF. Written as DNA, the CDR3 is TGTGCCAGCAGTGTAACCGGGACAGATGGCTATGGCTACACCTTC.

This chain's CDR3 is CASSQAGALTDTQYF. The CDR3 bases are TGTGCCAGCAGCCAGGCGGGGGCCCTCACAGATACGCAGTATTTT. The gene calls are TRBV14 and TRBJ2-3; tentative D call: TRBD2 (7 bases). From germline, CDR1 is SGHDN and CDR2 FVKESK. V lost 3 bases, J lost 2 bases, and 12 bases lay in between. This CDR3 has 15 residues.